Following are 11 T cell receptor beta chains from one sample sequenced in a study of blood T cell repertoires in COVID-19. Produced via immunoSEQ multiplex PCR; TCRdb's table is partial and in-frame only. The sample has roughly 230,000 clones, roughly nine tenths seen once. Specimen: peripheral blood. The receptors originated from a woman between 40 and 55 years old who had recovered from COVID-19.

The chain carries TRBV7-2 and TRBJ2-3, with 8 nucleotides matching TRBD2. The CDR3 contains 16 residues. Germline CDR1 SGHTA, CDR2 FQGNSA. V shed 3 bases and J 3 bases; nucleotides not matched to a gene: 8. CDR3 in DNA: TGTGCCAGCAGCTTGAACGCGGGCGGGGGGACAGATACGCAGTATTTT. This gives the protein CASSLNAGGGTDTQYF.

This clone was found once. The chain joins TRBV19 to TRBJ1-2; D call uncertain. Germline lookup yields CDR1 LNHDA and CDR2 SQIVND (reference sequence). V lost 7 bases, J lost 8 bases, and 14 bases lay in between. CDR3 length: 12 amino acids. CDR3 in DNA: TGTGCCAGTACCACTCTTTTGGGCGGCTACACCTTC. It translates to CASTTLLGGYTF.

The chain carries TRBV9 and TRBJ2-3; 9 bases fit TRBD1. CDR3 length equals 17 residues. CDR1 is SGDLS, CDR2 YYNGEE, per germline. The V and J ends lost 0 bases and 6 bases, in that order; junction bases with no gene match: 11. Written as DNA, the CDR3 is TGTGCCAGCAGCGTAGACCTCCCGGACAGGGGAAGGGATACGCAGTATTTT. This codes for CASSVDLPDRGRDTQYF.

J is TRBJ1-1 and V is TRBV28; maybe TRBD1 (6 bases). Trimming shortened V by 6 bases and J by 4 bases, and 18 bases separated the two germline ends. The CDR3 extends over 15 amino acids. The germline V gene has CDR1 MDHEN and CDR2 SYDVKM. The CDR3 region is CASSTITGLATEAFF. CDR3 DNA sequence: TGTGCCAGCAGCACCATTACAGGGCTTGCCACTGAAGCTTTCTTT.

This chain connects TRBV13 to TRBJ1-4; 11 bases map to TRBD1. Looked up from germline, CDR1 is PRHDT and CDR2 is FYEKMQ (reference sequence). This CDR3 region has 15 residues. The V gene end was trimmed by 3 bases and the J gene end by 7 bases; junction bases not matched to a gene: 4. In DNA, the CDR3 is TGTGCCAGCAGCTTCGGACAGGGGGCTTCTGAAAAACTGTTTTTT. Its protein product is CASSFGQGASEKLFF. Full variable domain (missing parts from reference TRBV13 and TRBJ1-4): AAGVIQSPRHLIKEKRETATLKCYPIPRHDTVYWYQQGPGQDPQFLISFYEKMQSDKGSIPDRFSAQQFSDYHSELNMSSLELGDSALYFCASSFGQGASEKLFFGSGTQLSVL.

This clone turned up a few times. The rearrangement joins TRBV30 to TRBJ2-7; TRBD1 agrees at 9 bases. The CDR3 spans 13 residues. In germline, CDR1 is GTSNPN, CDR2 SVGIG (reference sequence). With V trimmed by 2 bases and J by 7 bases, 6 bases remained unmatched. The CDR3 here is CAWSHRGPSEQYF. The CDR3 nucleotides are TGTGCCTGGAGTCACAGGGGGCCCTCGGAGCAGTACTTC.

V is TRBV5-6 and J is TRBJ1-2; tentatively, D is TRBD1 (5 bases). The V and J ends lost 1 base and 8 bases respectively, with 9 bases between them. The CDR3 is made up of 12 amino acids. Per the germline V gene, CDR1 is SGHDT and CDR2 is YYEEEE. DNA of the CDR3: TGTGCCAGCAGCTTGTATCGGGGGGGCTACACCTTC. Its protein product is CASSLYRGGYTF.

The J gene is TRBJ1-1, the V gene TRBV12-3 or TRBV12-4, with D uncertain. Trimming took off 7 bases at V and 4 bases at J, with 13 bases between the two ends. CDR3 length: 13 residues. CDR3 amino acids: CASTHRQSTEAFF. The CDR3 bases are TGTGCCAGCACCCACCGTCAGTCCACTGAAGCTTTCTTT.

This chain connects TRBV5-1 to TRBJ2-3; the match to TRBD2 covers 14 bases. The V segment lost 3 bases and the J segment 2 bases; nucleotides outside the gene matches: 11. Germline-derived CDR1 and CDR2 are SGHRS and YFSETQ. This CDR3 comprises 19 residues. For the CDR3, the DNA is TGCGCCAGCAGCTGGGCGACTAGCGGGGGGGCCCGGTCCACAGATACGCAGTATTTT. This gives the protein CASSWATSGGARSTDTQYF.

The chain uses TRBV15 and TRBJ2-3, with 7 nucleotides matching TRBD2. The CDR3 has 15 amino acids. Germline V CDR1 and CDR2: LNHNV, YYDKDF (reference sequence). Germline trimming cut 5 bases from V and 6 bases from J; bases unmatched to any gene: 11. The CDR3 bases are TGTGCCACCAGCCAATCTACGGGAGGATCGGATACGCAGTATTTT. Encoded protein: CATSQSTGGSDTQYF.

The V gene is TRBV30, the J gene TRBJ2-2; D is possibly TRBD1 (5 bases). Germline V gene sequence: CDR1 GTSNPN, CDR2 SVGIG (reference sequence). The CDR3 covers 12 residues. V lost 2 bases, J lost 4 bases, and 5 bases lay in between. CDR3 nucleotides: TGTGCCTGGAGTACAGGCACCGGGGAGCTGTTTTTT. Translated, it gives CAWSTGTGELFF. Together with reference TRBV30 and TRBJ2-2, the CDR3 gives the full variable domain: SQTIHQWPATLVQPVGSPLSLECTVEGTSNPNLYWYRQAAGRGLQLLFYSVGIGQISSEVPQNLSASRPQDRQFILSSKKLLLSDSGFYLCAWSTGTGELFFGEGSRLTVL.